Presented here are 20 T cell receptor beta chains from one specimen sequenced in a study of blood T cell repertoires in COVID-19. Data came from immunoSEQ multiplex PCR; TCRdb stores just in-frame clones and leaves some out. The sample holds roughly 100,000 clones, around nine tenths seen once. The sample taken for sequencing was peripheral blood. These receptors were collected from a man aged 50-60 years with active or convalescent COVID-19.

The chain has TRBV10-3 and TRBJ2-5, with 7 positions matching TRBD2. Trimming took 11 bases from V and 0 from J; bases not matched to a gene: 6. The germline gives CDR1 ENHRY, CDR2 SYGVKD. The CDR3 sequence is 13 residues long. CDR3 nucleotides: TGTGCCGTCGGAAGCGGGGACCAAGAGACCCAGTACTTC. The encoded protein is CAVGSGDQETQYF.

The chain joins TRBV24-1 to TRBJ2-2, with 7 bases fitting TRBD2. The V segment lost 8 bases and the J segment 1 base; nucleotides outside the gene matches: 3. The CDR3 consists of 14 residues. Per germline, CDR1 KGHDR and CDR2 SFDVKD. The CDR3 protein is CATMGGVNTGELFF. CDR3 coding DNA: TGTGCCACCATGGGGGGGGTGAACACCGGGGAGCTGTTTTTT.

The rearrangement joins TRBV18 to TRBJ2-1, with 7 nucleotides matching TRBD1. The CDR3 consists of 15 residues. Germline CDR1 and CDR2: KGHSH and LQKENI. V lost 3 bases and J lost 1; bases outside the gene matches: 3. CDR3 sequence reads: CASSPWTGSYNEQFF. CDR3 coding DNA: TGTGCCAGCTCACCTTGGACAGGATCCTACAATGAGCAGTTCTTC. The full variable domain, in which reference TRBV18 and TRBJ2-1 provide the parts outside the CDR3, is NAGVMQNPRHLVRRRGQEARLRCSPMKGHSHVYWYRQLPEEGLKFMVYLQKENIIDESGMPKERFSAEFPKEGPSILRIQQVVRGDSAAYFCASSPWTGSYNEQFFGPGTRLTVL.

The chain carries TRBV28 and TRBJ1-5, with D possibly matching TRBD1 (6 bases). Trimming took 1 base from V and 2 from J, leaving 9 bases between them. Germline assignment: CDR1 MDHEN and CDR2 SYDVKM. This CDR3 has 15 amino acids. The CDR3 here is CASSLLQGGNQPQHF. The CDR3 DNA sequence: TGTGCCAGCAGTTTATTACAGGGTGGCAATCAGCCCCAGCATTTT.

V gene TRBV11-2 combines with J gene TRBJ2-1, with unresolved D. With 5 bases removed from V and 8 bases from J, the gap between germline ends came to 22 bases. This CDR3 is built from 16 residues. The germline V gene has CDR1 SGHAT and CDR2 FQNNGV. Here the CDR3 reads CASSNPTVRSHYEQFF. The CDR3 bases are TGTGCCAGCAGCAACCCGACTGTCCGGTCACACTATGAGCAGTTCTTC.

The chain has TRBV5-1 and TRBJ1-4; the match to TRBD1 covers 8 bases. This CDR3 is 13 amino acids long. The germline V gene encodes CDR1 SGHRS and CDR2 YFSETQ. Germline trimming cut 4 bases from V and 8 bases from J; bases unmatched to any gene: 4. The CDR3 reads CASSLRQGEKLFF. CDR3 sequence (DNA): TGCGCCAGCAGCCTTCGACAGGGGGAAAAACTGTTTTTT.

The DNA of the CDR3 is TGTGCCAGCAGTGCCCAGAAAACTGAAGCTTTCTTT. Translated: CASSAQKTEAFF. This rearrangement joins TRBV2 to TRBJ1-1, with unresolved D. CDR1 SNHLY and CDR2 FYNNEI come from the germline V gene. Trimming pared 4 bases from V and 5 bases from J, leaving 8 bases between. CDR3 size: 12 residues.

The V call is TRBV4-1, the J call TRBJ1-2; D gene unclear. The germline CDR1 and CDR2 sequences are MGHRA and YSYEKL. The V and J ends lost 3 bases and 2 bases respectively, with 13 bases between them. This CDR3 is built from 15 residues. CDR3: CASSQEKTLNYGYTF. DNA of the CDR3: TGCGCCAGCAGCCAGGAAAAGACTCTAAACTATGGCTACACCTTC.

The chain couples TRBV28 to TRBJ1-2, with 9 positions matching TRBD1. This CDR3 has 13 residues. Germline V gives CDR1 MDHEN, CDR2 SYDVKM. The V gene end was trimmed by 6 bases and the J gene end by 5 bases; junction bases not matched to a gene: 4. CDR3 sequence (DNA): TGTGCCAGCAGCTTACAGGGGGCTTATGGCTACACCTTC. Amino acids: CASSLQGAYGYTF.

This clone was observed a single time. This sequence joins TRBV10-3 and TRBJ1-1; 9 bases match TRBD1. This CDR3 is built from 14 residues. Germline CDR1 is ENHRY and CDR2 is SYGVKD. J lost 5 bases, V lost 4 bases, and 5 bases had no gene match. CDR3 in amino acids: CAISGGQGDTEAFF. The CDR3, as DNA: TGTGCCATCAGTGGGGGACAGGGCGATACTGAAGCTTTCTTT.

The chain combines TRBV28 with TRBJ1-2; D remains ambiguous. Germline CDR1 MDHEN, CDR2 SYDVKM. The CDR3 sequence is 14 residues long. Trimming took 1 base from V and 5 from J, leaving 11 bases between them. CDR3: CASSLLVGRYGYTF. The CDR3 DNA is TGTGCCAGCAGTTTATTAGTAGGCAGGTATGGCTACACCTTC.

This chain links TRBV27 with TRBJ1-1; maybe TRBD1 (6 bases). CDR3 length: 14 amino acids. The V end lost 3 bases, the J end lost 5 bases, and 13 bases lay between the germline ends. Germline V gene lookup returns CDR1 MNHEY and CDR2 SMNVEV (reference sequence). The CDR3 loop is CASSFSGVGTEAFF. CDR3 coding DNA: TGTGCCAGCAGTTTCTCAGGGGTCGGTACTGAAGCTTTCTTT.

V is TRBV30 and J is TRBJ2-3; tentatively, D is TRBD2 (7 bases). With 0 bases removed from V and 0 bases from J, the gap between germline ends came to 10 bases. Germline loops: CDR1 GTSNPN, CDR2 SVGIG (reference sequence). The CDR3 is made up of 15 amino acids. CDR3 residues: CAWSVGGGSTDTQYF. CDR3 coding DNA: TGTGCCTGGAGTGTAGGGGGAGGGAGCACAGATACGCAGTATTTT.

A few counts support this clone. CDR3 in DNA: TGTGCCAGCAGCCGGGACAGCTCCTACGAGCAGTACGTC. It encodes CASSRDSSYEQYV. J is TRBJ2-7 and V is TRBV7-9, with TRBD1 identical over 7 bases. The CDR3 consists of 13 residues. V shed 5 bases and J 0 bases; nucleotides not matched to a gene: 1. The V gene's germline CDR1 is SEHNR and CDR2 FQNEAQ (reference sequence).

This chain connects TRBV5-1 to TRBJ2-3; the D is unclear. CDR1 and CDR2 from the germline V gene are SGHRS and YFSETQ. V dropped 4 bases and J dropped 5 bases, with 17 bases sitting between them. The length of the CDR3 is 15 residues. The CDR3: CASSDGSSFRDTQYF. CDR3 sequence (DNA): TGCGCCAGCAGCGACGGGTCCTCCTTTCGAGATACGCAGTATTTT.

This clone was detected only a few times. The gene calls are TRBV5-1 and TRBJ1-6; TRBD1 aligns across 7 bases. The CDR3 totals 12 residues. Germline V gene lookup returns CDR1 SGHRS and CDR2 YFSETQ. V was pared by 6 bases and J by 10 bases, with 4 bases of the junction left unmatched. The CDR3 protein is CASTSGQSPLHF. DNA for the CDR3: TGCGCCAGCACCTCGGGACAGTCACCCCTCCACTTT. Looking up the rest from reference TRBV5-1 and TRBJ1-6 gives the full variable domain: KAGVTQTPRYLIKTRGQQVTLSCSPISGHRSVSWYQQTPGQGLQFLFEYFSETQRNKGNFPGRFSGRQFSNSRSEMNVSTLELGDSALYLCASTSGQSPLHFGNGTRLTVT.

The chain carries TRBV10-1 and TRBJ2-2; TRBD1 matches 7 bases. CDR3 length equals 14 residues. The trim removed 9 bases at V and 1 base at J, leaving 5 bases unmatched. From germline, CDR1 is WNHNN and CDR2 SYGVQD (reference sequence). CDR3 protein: CASSRTGNTGELFF. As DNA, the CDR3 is TGCGCCAGTTCGCGGACAGGGAACACCGGGGAGCTGTTTTTT.

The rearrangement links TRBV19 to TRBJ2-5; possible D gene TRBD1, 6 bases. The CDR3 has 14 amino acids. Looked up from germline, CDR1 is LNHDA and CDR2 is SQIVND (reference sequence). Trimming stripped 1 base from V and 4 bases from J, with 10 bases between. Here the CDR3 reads CASSIGRGGETQYF. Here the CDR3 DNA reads TGTGCCAGTAGTATAGGCAGGGGCGGAGAGACCCAGTACTTC.

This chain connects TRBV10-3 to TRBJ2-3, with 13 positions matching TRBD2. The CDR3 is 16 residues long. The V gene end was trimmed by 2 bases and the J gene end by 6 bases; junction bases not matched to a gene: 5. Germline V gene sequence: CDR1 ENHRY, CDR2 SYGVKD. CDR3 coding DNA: TGTGCCATCAGTGAGGGACTAGCGGGGGAAGTGGATACGCAGTATTTT. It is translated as CAISEGLAGEVDTQYF.

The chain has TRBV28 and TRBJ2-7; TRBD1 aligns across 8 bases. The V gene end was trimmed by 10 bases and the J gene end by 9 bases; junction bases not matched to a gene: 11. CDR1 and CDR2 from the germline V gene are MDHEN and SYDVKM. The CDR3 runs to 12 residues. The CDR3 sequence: CAISDRDDRQYF. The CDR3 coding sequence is TGTGCCATTTCGGACAGGGATGATAGGCAGTACTTC.